This record covers a single TCR beta chain. Profiling relied on immunoSEQ multiplex PCR, and the TCRdb table lists in-frame clones only, not all of them. The sample holds about 1.1 million clones, about 72% seen once. The sample belongs to a study of shared clonotypes between healthy human individuals. The CDR3 totals 11 residues. Trimming took off 3 bases at V and 15 bases at J, with 14 bases between the two ends. Germline assignment: CDR1 SGDLS and CDR2 YYNGEE. What was sequenced was memory CD4+ T cells from PBMCs. Regarding subset: CD45RA-negative fraction. V usage is TRBV9 and J usage is TRBJ2-3, with a weak D call TRBD2 (6 bases). This TCR came from a man between 18 and 35 years old in good health. Some clones in this sample may be carry-over from other donors' samples. The CDR3 sequence is CASSADGSVYF. The CDR3 bases are TGTGCCAGCAGCGCGGACGGGAGCGTATATTTT. The full variable domain, with the rest looked up from reference TRBV9 and TRBJ2-3, is DSGVTQTPKHLITATGQRVTLRCSPRSGDLSVYWYQQSLDQGLQFLIQYYNGEERAKGNILERFSAQQFPDLHSELNLSSLELGDSALYFCASSADGSVYFGPGTRLTVL.